The rows below give T cell receptor beta chains drawn from one sample of a study of vaccination and CD4 T cells after COVID-19. TCRdb re-derived calls from the PCR reads in MiXCR, one entry per CDR3 protein. Among several thousand distinct CDR3 sequences listed, around a fifth were seen once. No antigen has been assigned to these receptors. Source material: CD4+ T cells from blood, cultured in vitro. The receptors here all came from a human donor who had recovered from COVID-19. The CDR3 runs from the conserved cysteine through the conserved F or W. The order of the fields is clone size, CDR3 length, V gene, D gene, J gene, CDR3 DNA, CDR3 protein. The D gene is left open where the match is weak. Clone size is not always given. Where it is, it says once, few, many or a class for expanded clones.

medium-sized	14	TRBV20-1	.	TRBJ1-4	TGCAGTGCTCTAGTCTCTCCTAACTATGAAAAACTGTTTTTT	CSALVSPNYEKLFF
large	12	TRBV6-5	.	TRBJ1-1	TGTGCCAGCAGTTATGGGGGCACTGAAGCTTTCTTT	CASSYGGTEAFF
.	15	TRBV20-1	TRBD2	TRBJ2-5	TGCAGTGCTAGAACTAGCGGGGGGGGGATAGAGACCCAGTACTTC	CSARTSGGGIETQYF
.	14	TRBV5-1	.	TRBJ2-7	TGCGCCAGCAGCTTGGGGAGGGCTACCTACGAGCAGTACTTC	CASSLGRATYEQYF
.	12	TRBV3-1	.	TRBJ1-6	TGTGCCAGCAGCACTCACAGGGCTCCCCTCCACTTT	CASSTHRAPLHF
.	16	TRBV10-3	.	TRBJ2-6	TGTGCCATCAGTGAGCTAGGGGGGGCTGGGGCCAACGTCCTGACTTTC	CAISELGGAGANVLTF
medium-sized	15	TRBV6-1	TRBD1	TRBJ1-2	TGTGCCAGCAGTGACGAGGGACAGGGGAGGTATGGCTACACCTTC	CASSDEGQGRYGYTF
few	16	TRBV7-9	TRBD1	TRBJ1-3	TGTGCCAGCAGCCCGGGACAGGGCGGTGGTGGAAACACCATATATTTT	CASSPGQGGGGNTIYF
medium-sized	17	TRBV6-1	.	TRBJ2-4	TGTGCCAGCAGCCCCCTGTCCACTAACGCAGCCAAAAACATTCAGTACTTC	CASSPLSTNAAKNIQYF
.	14	TRBV6-1	TRBD1	TRBJ1-2	TGTGCCAGCGGGGGCAGGGGGCCTTACTATGGCTACACCTTC	CASGGRGPYYGYTF